This T cell receptor (beta chain) comes out of a study of cytomegalovirus exposure and HLA in healthy donors. Overall study findings and caveats: TRBV6-2, TRBV6-3 and some other V segments were unresolvable in 87-base-pair reads.

The PCR ran on 60 Vbeta and 13 Jbeta primers. Authors' methods: A follow-up analysis tallied approximately 85 million unique TCR beta chains, roughly 11 million shared. The protocol was immunoSEQ multiplex PCR, while the TCRdb copy is restricted to in-frame clones and leaves out a portion. The V and J calls and clone size are taken from that table; D and trimming were inferred from the DNA. This table has just over 95,000 clones, about three quarters appearing once. Regarding this clone: Its antigen is unknown.

This CDR3 has 12 amino acids. The germline V gene has CDR1 KGHSH and CDR2 LQKENI. The V end lost 2 bases, the J end lost 5 bases, and 6 bases lay between the germline ends. The chain is built from TRBV18 and TRBJ2-5; D gene unclear. Sequenced input: PBMCs. This sequence originates from a human donor in good health. CDR3 in amino acids: CASSPVYETQYF. CDR3 sequence (DNA): TGTGCCAGCTCACCAGTCTATGAGACCCAGTACTTC.